The rows below give T cell receptor beta chains drawn from one sample of a study of blood T cell repertoires in COVID-19. Sequencing was performed with immunoSEQ multiplex PCR; in TCRdb, only in-frame clones are kept and a portion is missing. The sample consists of roughly 120,000 clones, 84% of them appearing once. Source material: peripheral blood. All receptors come from a woman in her 50s with acute or convalescent COVID-19. Each CDR3 is given with its conserved first and last residue. The D gene is left open where the match is weak. The size entry is marked missing in some rows and otherwise reads once, few, many or a size class.

D	V	size	J	CDR3	DNA
.	TRBV5-1	.	TRBJ1-1	CASSPEGWSTEAFF	TGCGCCAGCAGCCCAGAGGGTTGGAGCACTGAAGCTTTCTTT
TRBD1	TRBV27	.	TRBJ1-2	CASSSHGQGSYGYTF	TGTGCCAGCAGTTCCCATGGACAGGGTAGCTATGGCTACACCTTC
TRBD1	TRBV2	.	TRBJ2-1	CATPDRADNEQFF	TGTGCCACACCCGACAGGGCTGACAATGAGCAGTTCTTC
.	TRBV30	once	TRBJ2-7	CAWSPATPPSYEQYF	TGTGCCTGGAGTCCCGCGACACCACCCTCCTACGAGCAGTACTTC
TRBD1	TRBV13	.	TRBJ1-6	CASSLRDRLAPLHF	TGTGCCAGCAGCTTACGGGACAGATTAGCACCCCTCCACTTT
.	TRBV10-3	few	TRBJ2-3	CAIKGATGLNTDTQYF	TGTGCCATCAAGGGAGCGACAGGCTTGAACACAGATACGCAGTATTTT
TRBD1	TRBV7-9	.	TRBJ2-1	CASSAPGTAYNEQFF	TGTGCCAGCAGCGCCCCTGGGACAGCCTACAATGAGCAGTTCTTC
TRBD1	TRBV2	once	TRBJ1-2	CASSSHDRVGGYTF	TGTGCCAGCAGTAGCCATGACAGGGTGGGCGGCTACACCTTC
.	TRBV28	many	TRBJ1-5	CASTLGEAQPQHF	TGTGCCAGCACTTTGGGTGAGGCGCAGCCCCAGCATTTT
.	TRBV24-1	.	TRBJ1-2	CATSLGHWYGYTF	TGTGCCACCAGCCTGGGACACTGGTATGGCTACACCTTC
.	TRBV12-5	.	TRBJ2-3	CASGYSGSTDTQYF	TGTGCTAGTGGTTACTCCGGGTCCACAGATACGCAGTATTTT
.	TRBV10-1	.	TRBJ2-1	CASSDGVNEQFF	TGCGCCAGCAGTGATGGAGTCAATGAGCAGTTCTTC
.	TRBV12-3/TRBV12-4	.	TRBJ2-1	CASASSFEQFF	TGTGCCAGCGCGAGTAGCTTTGAGCAGTTCTTC
.	TRBV10-1	.	TRBJ2-3	CASRRESTDTQYF	TGCGCCAGCCGAAGGGAGAGCACAGATACGCAGTATTTT
TRBD1	TRBV7-3	.	TRBJ1-5	CASSLTLDREQPQHF	TGTGCCAGCAGCTTAACTTTGGACAGGGAACAGCCCCAGCATTTT
.	TRBV19	.	TRBJ1-5	CASTLGNRGNQPQHF	TGTGCCAGTACCCTTGGGAACAGGGGCAATCAGCCCCAGCATTTT
.	TRBV19	.	TRBJ1-1	CASSIRRTGNTEAFF	TGTGCCAGTAGTATAAGGCGAACAGGTAACACTGAAGCTTTCTTT
TRBD1	TRBV30	.	TRBJ2-1	CAWSGRDSSYNEQFF	TGTGCCTGGAGTGGCCGGGACAGCTCCTACAATGAGCAGTTCTTC
.	TRBV11-2	.	TRBJ1-3	CATGHSSSGNTIYF	TGTGCCACGGGACACTCGAGCTCTGGAAACACCATATATTTT
.	TRBV5-1	.	TRBJ1-2	CASSLAGASYGYTF	TGCGCCAGCAGCTTGGCTGGGGCTTCCTATGGCTACACCTTC
TRBD1	TRBV29-1	.	TRBJ1-2	CSVDPNRGQRGYTF	TGCAGCGTTGACCCTAACAGGGGGCAACGCGGCTACACCTTC
.	TRBV5-1	.	TRBJ1-4	CASSLFSGDLEKLFF	TGCGCCAGCAGCCTATTCTCAGGGGATCTGGAAAAACTGTTTTTT
TRBD1	TRBV7-8	.	TRBJ1-5	CASSLEAGTGGSQPQHF	TGTGCCAGCAGCTTAGAGGCAGGGACAGGGGGCAGTCAGCCCCAGCATTTT
.	TRBV28	.	TRBJ2-3	CASSLSLSGTDTQYF	TGTGCCAGCAGTTTATCGTTGAGCGGGACAGATACGCAGTATTTT
.	TRBV5-8	.	TRBJ2-7	CASSRGPDTYEQYF	TGTGCCAGCAGCCGTGGACCGGACACCTACGAGCAGTACTTC
.	TRBV15	once	TRBJ1-6	CATSGYRDIGGSPLHF	TGTGCCACCAGCGGATACCGGGACATCGGTGGCTCACCCCTCCACTTT
.	TRBV9	.	TRBJ2-7	CASSVGPGHVYEQYF	TGTGCCAGCAGCGTCGGCCCGGGACACGTCTACGAGCAGTACTTC
TRBD2	TRBV9	.	TRBJ2-7	CASSPRTSHEQYF	TGTGCCAGCAGCCCCCGGACTAGCCACGAGCAGTACTTC
TRBD1	TRBV12-5	.	TRBJ1-6	CASGPGGRNSPLHF	TGTGCTAGTGGTCCAGGGGGAAGGAATTCACCCCTCCACTTT